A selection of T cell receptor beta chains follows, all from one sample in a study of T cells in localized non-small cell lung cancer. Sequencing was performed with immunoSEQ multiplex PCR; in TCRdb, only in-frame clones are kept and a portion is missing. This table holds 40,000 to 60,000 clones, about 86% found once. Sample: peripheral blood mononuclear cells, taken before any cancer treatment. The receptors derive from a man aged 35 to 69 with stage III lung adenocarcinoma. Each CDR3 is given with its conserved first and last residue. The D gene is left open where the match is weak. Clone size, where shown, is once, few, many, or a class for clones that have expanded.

TGTGCCAGCAGCCCCATCCCCACCTATAATTCACCCCTCCACTTT	CASSPIPTYNSPLHF	TRBJ1-6	-	-	TRBV11-2
TGTGCCAGCAGCGTACTTGGCAGGGGGCGCGAAGAGACCCAGTACTTC	CASSVLGRGREETQYF	TRBJ2-5	-	TRBD1	TRBV9
TGTGCCAGCAGGCATTTCAGGGATATGAACACTGAAGCTTTCTTT	CASRHFRDMNTEAFF	TRBJ1-1	-	-	TRBV25-1
TGTGCCAGCAGTCCCTGGACAGGGAATTACGAGCAGTACTTC	CASSPWTGNYEQYF	TRBJ2-7	-	TRBD1	TRBV27
TGTGCCAGCAGTGGGGGGACAACGCAGTATTTT	CASSGGTTQYF	TRBJ2-3	-	-	TRBV25-1
TGTGCCTGGAGCCGAGACGGATACGAGCAGTACTTC	CAWSRDGYEQYF	TRBJ2-7	-	-	TRBV30
TGCGCCAGCAGCCAGCTAAGTGGGGGATATAGCAATCAGCCCCAGCATTTT	CASSQLSGGYSNQPQHF	TRBJ1-5	-	-	TRBV4-1
TGCGCCAGCAGCCTTCAGCGGGGGGGCCCCGGGGAGCTGTTTTTT	CASSLQRGGPGELFF	TRBJ2-2	-	TRBD2	TRBV4-1
TGTGCCATCAGTGAGTCGCTAGCGGGGGAACGGTCCTACGAGCAGTACTTC	CAISESLAGERSYEQYF	TRBJ2-7	once	TRBD2	TRBV10-3
TGTGCCAGCAGCCCCACGTCCGGACAGGGGGGCACTGAAGCTTTCTTT	CASSPTSGQGGTEAFF	TRBJ1-1	few	TRBD1	TRBV7-3